The 21 T cell receptor beta chains given below trace back to one sample, sequenced in a study of CD8 T cells in ankylosing spondylitis. TCRdb re-called the 5' RACE reads with MiXCR, one entry per CDR3 protein. The repertoire consists of 150,000 to 200,000 distinct CDR3 sequences, with about 18% occurring once and the leading ten covering 3.5% to 5%. Input material: blood, either unsorted or a sorted T cell fraction (not recorded which). The receptors come from a male donor under 30 with ankylosing spondylitis or in good health (not recorded which).

The V gene is TRBV28, the J gene TRBJ2-3, with D tentatively TRBD2 (5 bases). CDR1 and CDR2 from the germline V gene are MDHEN and SYDVKM. The V gene lost 6 bases and the J gene lost 0 bases, with 7 bases spanning the gap. The CDR3 totals 13 residues. CDR3: CASRSGSTDTQYF. The CDR3 DNA follows: TGTGCCAGCAGGAGCGGCAGCACAGATACGCAGTATTTT.

This clonotype was seen repeatedly, ten times or more. The CDR3 region has the DNA TGTGCCAGCAGCTTAAGGGGCGAATTGAACACTGAAGCTTTCTTT. This codes for CASSLRGELNTEAFF. The chain carries TRBV11-3 and TRBJ1-1; possibly TRBD1 for D (5 bases). The CDR3 runs 15 residues. Deletions cut 2 bases from V and 0 bases from J, with 10 bases between. Germline V gene data show CDR1 as SGHNT and CDR2 as YENEEA. The variable domain in full, completed from reference TRBV11-3 and TRBJ1-1, reads EAGVVQSPRYKIIEKKQPVAFWCNPISGHNTLYWYLQNLGQGPELLIRYENEEAVDDSQLPKDRFSAERLKGVDSTLKIQPAELGDSAVYLCASSLRGELNTEAFFGQGTRLTVV.

In this sample, this clonotype turned up many times. J is TRBJ2-7 and V is TRBV12-3 or TRBV12-4; weak D call: TRBD1 (6 bases). The V end was cut by 6 bases, the J end by 6 bases, with 12 bases between. The CDR3 has 12 amino acids. In nucleotides, the CDR3 is TGTGCCAGCAGCAAAACAGGGTTCGAGCAGTACTTC. Amino acids: CASSKTGFEQYF.

This clonotype turned up a few times. This CDR3 reads CASSLVAGVDLWYF. The CDR3 bases are TGCGCCAGCAGCCTCGTAGCGGGAGTGGATCTGTGGTACTTC. This sequence joins TRBV5-1 and TRBJ2-7; TRBD2 matches 9 bases. The V segment lost 4 bases and the J segment 12 bases; nucleotides outside the gene matches: 14. The CDR3 sequence is 14 residues long. From germline, CDR1 is SGHRS and CDR2 YFSETQ.

Ten or more counts support this clonotype. The chain uses TRBV5-1 and TRBJ2-3, with D possibly TRBD2 on 6 matching bases. Trimming shortened V by 2 bases and J by 4 bases, and 8 bases separated the two germline ends. The CDR3 spans 13 residues. In germline, CDR1 is SGHRS, CDR2 YFSETQ. The CDR3 sequence: CASSFPGADTQYF. The CDR3 bases are TGCGCCAGCAGCTTTCCGGGGGCAGATACGCAGTATTTT.

This clonotype appeared many times. V is TRBV27 and J is TRBJ1-1; 7 positions match TRBD1. The V gene's germline CDR1 is MNHEY and CDR2 SMNVEV (reference sequence). J gave up 5 bases and V 0 bases, and 3 bases lay outside the gene matches. The CDR3 consists of 14 residues. The CDR3 DNA is TGTGCCAGCAGTTTATCACACAGGGGAACTGAAGCTTTCTTT. This encodes CASSLSHRGTEAFF.

The table lists this clonotype with many counts. J is TRBJ2-7 and V is TRBV28; the D gene is possibly TRBD2 (6 bases). The CDR3 runs to 15 residues. Germline lookup yields CDR1 MDHEN and CDR2 SYDVKM. Trimming stripped 5 bases from V and 1 base from J, with 15 bases between. The CDR3 nucleotides are TGTGCCAGCAGTCCCCCCGGGACTTTGTCCTACGAGCAGTACTTC. This gives the protein CASSPPGTLSYEQYF.

J is TRBJ2-7 and V is TRBV7-8, with D unclear. Looked up from germline, CDR1 is SGHVS and CDR2 is FQNEAQ. Between the trimmed V and J ends, which lost 2 bases and 0 bases, there was a span of 14 bases. CDR3 length: 16 residues. This CDR3 is CASSLRPQKSSYEQYV. CDR3 bases: TGTGCCAGCAGCTTAAGGCCCCAGAAAAGCTCCTACGAGCAGTACGTC.

This clonotype was counted many times. The chain employs TRBV3-1 and TRBJ2-5, with 10 bases that match TRBD1. The ends lost 0 bases at V and 2 bases at J; junction bases unmatched: 3. The length of the CDR3 is 16 residues. CDR1 and CDR2 from the germline V gene are LGHDT and YNNKEL (reference sequence). CDR3 residues: CASSQEGQGIQETQYF. The CDR3 nucleotides are TGTGCCAGCAGCCAAGAGGGACAGGGGATTCAAGAGACCCAGTACTTC.

This clonotype was observed at least ten times. J is TRBJ1-5 and V is TRBV20-1, with 12 bases identical to TRBD1. CDR1 DFQATT and CDR2 SNEGSKA come from the germline V gene (reference sequence). After removal of 3 bases from V and 6 bases from J, the junction contained 9 bases not matched to a gene. There are 16 residues in the CDR3. CDR3 in amino acids: CSASPLGTGGRQPQHF. The CDR3 region has the DNA TGCAGTGCTAGTCCATTGGGGACAGGGGGCCGTCAGCCCCAGCATTTT.

Ten or more counts support this clonotype. The chain uses TRBV5-1 and TRBJ1-3; no clear D gene. This CDR3 spans 16 amino acids. The germline V and J ends were trimmed by 0 bases and 0 bases, with 10 bases remaining between them. Germline V lookup: CDR1 SGHRS, CDR2 YFSETQ. The CDR3 region has the DNA TGCGCCAGCAGCTTGGTCGTGGGGAACTCTGGAAACACCATATATTTT. Translated, it gives CASSLVVGNSGNTIYF.

This chain connects TRBV9 to TRBJ1-3; D remains unclear. V lost 0 bases to trimming and J lost 0 bases, with 7 bases between them. From germline, CDR1 is SGDLS and CDR2 YYNGEE. The CDR3 covers 15 residues. DNA of the CDR3: TGTGCCAGCAGCGTAGAAGAGGCCTCTGGAAACACCATATATTTT. Translated: CASSVEEASGNTIYF.

The V call is TRBV7-7, the J call TRBJ2-1; D is possibly TRBD2 (5 bases). From germline, CDR1 is SSHAT and CDR2 FNYEAQ (reference sequence). Deletions cut 5 bases from V and 2 bases from J, with 13 bases between. The CDR3 is 15 amino acids. The CDR3, as DNA: TGTGCCAGCAGCCGGACTGCCGGCCCCTACAATGAGCAGTTCTTC. Amino acid sequence: CASSRTAGPYNEQFF. Complete variable domain (other parts from reference TRBV7-7 and TRBJ2-1): GAGVSQSPRYKVTKRGQDVTLRCDPISSHATLYWYQQALGQGPEFLTYFNYEAQPDKSGLPSDRFSAERPEGSISTLTIQRTEQRDSAMYRCASSRTAGPYNEQFFGPGTRLTVL.

This clonotype occurred many times. The rearrangement links TRBV12-3 or TRBV12-4 to TRBJ2-7, with 7 positions matching TRBD2. The CDR3 has 15 residues. J lost 4 bases, V lost 4 bases, and 10 bases had no gene match. CDR3 DNA sequence: TGTGCCAGCAGTTGGGACTACCCAAAAGTTTACGAGCAGTACTTC. Its translation is CASSWDYPKVYEQYF.

This clonotype was counted ten times or more. The chain carries TRBV30 and TRBJ2-4, with 10 positions matching TRBD2. The CDR3 extends over 12 amino acids. CDR1 and CDR2 (germline): GTSNPN, SVGIG (reference sequence). The V gene end was trimmed by 5 bases and the J gene end by 8 bases; junction bases not matched to a gene: 3. CDR3 loop: CAWGTSAHIQYF. The DNA of the CDR3 is TGTGCCTGGGGGACTAGCGCTCACATTCAGTACTTC. The full variable domain, rest sourced from reference TRBV30 and TRBJ2-4, is SQTIHQWPATLVQPVGSPLSLECTVEGTSNPNLYWYRQAAGRGLQLLFYSVGIGQISSEVPQNLSASRPQDRQFILSSKKLLLSDSGFYLCAWGTSAHIQYFGAGTRLSVL.

This clonotype was counted ten times or more. This sequence joins TRBV12-3 or TRBV12-4 and TRBJ2-1, with D perhaps TRBD2 (6 bases). V was cut by 6 bases and J by 8 bases, with 14 bases left in between. The CDR3 contains 13 residues. This CDR3 is CASSQTSTDEQFF. The CDR3 DNA is TGTGCCAGCAGCCAGACTAGTACCGATGAGCAGTTCTTC.

CDR3 amino acids: CASSTGQSSYNEQFF. Written as DNA, the CDR3 is TGTGCCAGCAGTACCGGCCAAAGCTCCTACAATGAGCAGTTCTTC. The rearrangement uses TRBV6-2 or TRBV6-3 and TRBJ2-1; D is undetermined. With 5 bases removed from V and 0 bases from J, the gap between germline ends came to 11 bases. The CDR3 covers 15 residues. CDR1 is MNHEY, CDR2 SVGEGT, per germline.

This clonotype turned up a few times. The V gene is TRBV18, the J gene TRBJ2-4, with D maybe TRBD1 (6 bases). There are 14 residues in the CDR3. Trimming stripped 8 bases from V and 7 bases from J, with 18 bases between. CDR1 is KGHSH, CDR2 LQKENI, per germline. The CDR3 sequence: CASTRQVVENIQYF. In DNA form, the CDR3 reads TGTGCCAGCACCCGACAGGTTGTAGAGAACATTCAGTACTTC.

This clonotype was seen repeatedly, ten times or more. The J gene is TRBJ2-7, the V gene TRBV6-2 or TRBV6-3; 10 nucleotides align to TRBD1. Germline CDR1 and CDR2: MNHEY and SVGEGT. Trimming at V came to 4 bases and at J to 2 bases, leaving 11 bases not matched to a gene. The CDR3 is 17 residues long. In DNA, the CDR3 is TGTGCCAGCAGTTTCCTCCTTTCCGGGACAGGGGCCTACGAGCAGTACTTC. Amino acids: CASSFLLSGTGAYEQYF.

Ten or more counts support this clonotype. The rearrangement links TRBV5-1 to TRBJ1-4, with 7 bases that match TRBD1. The junction had 9 bases not matched to a gene; V was cut back by 4 bases and J by 6 bases. Germline assignment: CDR1 SGHRS and CDR2 YFSETQ. The length of the CDR3 is 15 residues. The CDR3 region has the DNA TGCGCCAGCAGCACCAGACAGGGTCCAGATGAAAAACTGTTTTTT. Its protein product is CASSTRQGPDEKLFF.

CDR3 DNA: TGCAGCGTTGAAGTAAACCAGGGCGAGCAGTACGTC. Translation: CSVEVNQGEQYV. The rearrangement uses TRBV29-1 and TRBJ2-7, with a tentative D call TRBD1 (5 bases). Trimming left V 1 base short and J 6 bases short, with 10 bases between. CDR3 size: 12 residues. Per germline, CDR1 SQVTM and CDR2 ANQGSEA.